Below, 25 T cell receptor beta chains from the same sample are listed, as sequenced in a study of molecular identifiers for immune sequencing clone quantification. TCRdb re-called the PCR reads with MiXCR, one entry per CDR3 protein. The table records approximately 550,000 distinct CDR3 sequences, about a quarter of them present only once. The source material was naive CD8+ T cells from blood, with Jurkat cell RNA spiked in. Subset noted: FACS-sorted CD8+CD4-CCR7+CD45RA+ naive T cells. These receptors came from a human donor in good health. Some libraries in this study had Jurkat cell RNA spiked in.

Ten or more counts support this clonotype. The V call is TRBV9, the J call TRBJ2-2, with TRBD2 matching 11 bases. The germline CDR1 and CDR2 sequences are SGDLS and YYNGEE. Trimming took 4 bases from V and 3 from J; bases not matched to a gene: 5. The CDR3 length is 16 residues. The CDR3 reads CASSSGLAVDTGELFF. For the CDR3, the DNA is TGTGCCAGCAGCTCGGGACTAGCGGTTGACACCGGGGAGCTGTTTTTT.

The sample holds a few counts of this clonotype. A read error may be the cause here, since a much bigger clone is one base away. The chain carries TRBV9 and TRBJ2-5; TRBD1 matches 8 bases. Trimming removed 4 bases from V and 4 bases from J; junction bases left unmatched: 6. CDR1 SGDLS and CDR2 YYNGEE come from the germline V gene. CDR3 length equals 14 residues. Here the CDR3 reads CASSIGQGRETQYF. The CDR3 coding sequence is TGTGCCAGCAGCATCGGACAGGGACGAGAGACCCAGTACTTC. The full variable domain, rest sourced from reference TRBV9 and TRBJ2-5, is DSGVTQTPKHLITATGQRVTLRCSPRSGDLSVYWYQQSLDQGLQFLIQYYNGEERAKGNILERFSAQQFPDLHSELNLSSLELGDSALYFCASSIGQGRETQYFGPGTRLLVL.

Details on this clonotype: A much larger clone sits a single nucleotide away, making a read error possible. V usage is TRBV4-1 and J usage is TRBJ2-7; 11 nucleotides agree with TRBD1. Germline V gene lookup returns CDR1 MGHRA and CDR2 YSYEKL. The CDR3 sequence is 16 residues long. The CDR3, as DNA: TGCGCCAGCGGCCAAGATTCGGGGACAGGGGGCTACGAGCAGTACTTC. As protein: CASGQDSGTGGYEQYF.

This clonotype has only a few counts. The J gene is TRBJ2-7, the V gene TRBV5-1; no definite D call. V shed 0 bases and J shed 7 bases, with 5 bases lying between them. The CDR3 length is 11 residues. Germline lookup yields CDR1 SGHRS and CDR2 YFSETQ. The CDR3 DNA reads as TGCGCCAGCAGCTTGGAGCGAGAGCAGTACTTC. Translation: CASSLEREQYF.

Comments on this clonotype: A much larger clone lies a single base off, so this may be a read error. V and J are TRBV29-1 and TRBJ1-1; TRBD1 matches 7 bases. Germline CDR1 and CDR2: SQVTM and ANQGSEA. The CDR3 has 15 residues. DNA of the CDR3: TGCAGCGCTGAAGCATGGCAGGGGGTGAGGACTGAAGCTTTCTTT. Amino acid sequence: CSAEAWQGVRTEAFF. Variable domain in full (rest from reference TRBV29-1 and TRBJ1-1): SAVISQKPSRDICQRGTSLTIQCQVDSQVTMMFWYRQQPGQSLTLIATANQGSEATYESGFVIDKFPISRPNLTFSTLTVSNMSPEDSSIYLCSAEAWQGVRTEAFFGQGTRLTVV.

The sample holds many counts of this clonotype. The chain recombines TRBV28 with TRBJ2-4; D is possibly TRBD2 (5 bases). Trimming took off 5 bases at V and 6 bases at J, with 11 bases between the two ends. CDR1 and CDR2 from the germline V gene are MDHEN and SYDVKM. The CDR3 covers 13 residues. The chain's CDR3 is CASSPGLTNIQYF. The CDR3 region has the DNA TGTGCCAGCAGTCCTGGACTTACAAACATTCAGTACTTC.

The chain has TRBV19 and TRBJ1-6; D gene ambiguous. The CDR3 is made up of 12 amino acids. Trimming took 3 bases from V and 10 from J, leaving 7 bases between them. CDR1 and CDR2 from the germline V gene are LNHDA and SQIVND (reference sequence). The CDR3 protein is CASSIGMSPLHF. CDR3 nucleotide sequence: TGTGCCAGTAGTATCGGCATGTCACCCCTCCACTTT.

The chain has TRBV5-5 and TRBJ1-1; 10 bases fit TRBD1. This CDR3 has 14 residues. V dropped 2 bases and J dropped 4; count of bases not matched to a gene: 2. CDR1 is SGHKS and CDR2 is YYEKEE in the germline V gene (reference sequence). The chain's CDR3 is CASSFWDRGTEAFF. The CDR3 DNA is TGTGCCAGCAGCTTCTGGGACAGGGGCACTGAAGCTTTCTTT.

This clonotype was counted a few times. The V gene is TRBV4-1, the J gene TRBJ2-7; TRBD1 might be the D (5 bases). The V gene lost 5 bases and the J gene lost 7 bases, with 15 bases spanning the gap. CDR1 and CDR2 from the germline V gene are MGHRA and YSYEKL. There are 13 residues in the CDR3. In DNA form, the CDR3 reads TGCGCCAGCAGCAGCCGACAGTGGAATGAGCAGTACTTC. It is translated as CASSSRQWNEQYF.

The table lists this clonotype with many counts. This sequence joins TRBV5-4 and TRBJ1-1; D gene unclear. The V gene's germline CDR1 is SGHNT and CDR2 YYREEE (reference sequence). CDR3 length: 14 amino acids. Trimming removed 4 bases from V and 1 base from J, with 11 bases in between. The CDR3 region has the DNA TGTGCCAGCAGCCGCGGTTTCCAGAACACTGAAGCTTTCTTT. Protein product: CASSRGFQNTEAFF.

This clonotype was seen repeatedly, ten times or more. This sequence joins TRBV29-1 and TRBJ2-3; TRBD2 is a possible D gene (6 bases). The CDR3 runs 15 residues. Germline V gene lookup returns CDR1 SQVTM and CDR2 ANQGSEA. Deletions cut 6 bases from V and 3 bases from J, with 19 bases between. The CDR3 sequence is CSVEKRRDGTDTQYF. CDR3 coding DNA: TGCAGCGTAGAAAAGCGGCGGGACGGGACAGATACGCAGTATTTT.

As for this clonotype: A much more abundant neighbour one base away suggests this may be a read error. The chain joins TRBV5-4 to TRBJ1-1, with D perhaps matching TRBD1 (5 bases). This CDR3 spans 13 amino acids. The germline V gene has CDR1 SGHNT and CDR2 YYREEE (reference sequence). CDR3 coding DNA: TGTGCCAGCAGCTGGGGACTGAACACTAAAGCTTTCTTT. It encodes CASSWGLNTKAFF. Together with reference TRBV5-4 and TRBJ1-1, the CDR3 gives the full variable domain: ETGVTQSPTHLIKTRGQQVTLRCSSQSGHNTVSWYQQALGQGPQFIFQYYREEENGRGNFPPRFSGLQFPNYSSELNVNALELDDSALYLCASSWGLNTKAFFGQGTRLTVV.

This chain links TRBV27 with TRBJ2-7, with D perhaps TRBD1 (6 bases). Trimming took off 11 bases at V and 3 bases at J, with 17 bases between the two ends. Germline-derived CDR1 and CDR2 are MNHEY and SMNVEV (reference sequence). The CDR3 sequence is 13 residues long. CDR3 nucleotides: TGTGCCTCCGCCCAGGGACACTACTACGAGCAGTACTTC. This gives the protein CASAQGHYYEQYF.

This rearrangement joins TRBV9 to TRBJ2-5, with D hard to call. Trimming took off 2 bases at V and 2 bases at J, with 13 bases between the two ends. Germline V gives CDR1 SGDLS, CDR2 YYNGEE. The CDR3 totals 15 residues. The DNA for the CDR3 is TGTGCCAGCAGCGTCCGAAACGGAAGACAAGAGACCCAGTACTTC. The encoded protein is CASSVRNGRQETQYF.

Many counts were recorded for this clonotype. This rearrangement joins TRBV27 to TRBJ1-1; TRBD1 might be the D (6 bases). The germline CDR1 and CDR2 sequences are MNHEY and SMNVEV (reference sequence). Trimming left V 6 bases short and J 4 bases short, with 12 bases between. This CDR3 comprises 13 residues. The chain's CDR3 is CASSFGGGTEAFF. The CDR3 DNA follows: TGTGCCAGCAGCTTTGGGGGCGGCACTGAAGCTTTCTTT.

This clonotype occurred a few times. V gene TRBV24-1 combines with J gene TRBJ2-1; 7 nucleotides align to TRBD1. Germline V gene data show CDR1 as KGHDR and CDR2 as SFDVKD. The CDR3 loop spans 13 amino acids. J was trimmed by 9 bases and V by 5 bases; bases with no gene match: 6. The CDR3 coding sequence is TGTGCCACCAGTGCTGGGACAGTGATTGAGCAGTTCTTC. Protein sequence: CATSAGTVIEQFF.

In its sample, this clonotype was seen a few times. This chain connects TRBV14 to TRBJ1-2, with a possible D match to TRBD1 (5 bases). CDR3 length: 14 amino acids. Germline CDR1 reads SGHDN; CDR2 reads FVKESK. Trimming removed 0 bases from V and 4 bases from J, with 9 bases in between. This CDR3 is CASSQETAGYGYTF. The CDR3 nucleotides read TGTGCCAGCAGCCAAGAGACAGCTGGCTATGGCTACACCTTC.

As to this clonotype: A much more abundant neighbour one base away suggests this may be a read error. V is TRBV28 and J is TRBJ2-5, with 8 bases that match TRBD1. CDR3 length: 16 amino acids. The germline CDR1 and CDR2 sequences are MDHEN and SYDVKM. CDR3 coding DNA: TGTGCCAGCAGGACCGACAGGGGCGAGGACCAAGAGCCCCAGTACTTC. Encoded protein: CASRTDRGEDQEPQYF.

This clonotype was observed many times. The genes are TRBV4-1 and TRBJ2-1, with TRBD1 matching over 9 bases. Per germline, CDR1 MGHRA and CDR2 YSYEKL. This CDR3 comprises 14 residues. V lost 2 bases and J lost 8; bases outside the gene matches: 4. The CDR3 reads CASSQRWTGDEQFF. Written as DNA, the CDR3 is TGCGCCAGCAGCCAACGGTGGACAGGGGATGAGCAGTTCTTC.

This clonotype was recorded at least ten times. The genes are TRBV7-6 and TRBJ1-2; D unclear. The germline V gene has CDR1 SGHVS and CDR2 FNYEAQ. Between the trimmed V and J ends, which lost 1 base and 8 bases, there was a span of 11 bases. This CDR3 is 13 amino acids long. DNA for the CDR3: TGTGCCAGCAGCTTAGAAGGGTCCGACGGCTACACCTTC. Translated, it gives CASSLEGSDGYTF.

This clonotype has just a few counts. The rearrangement uses TRBV6-5 and TRBJ2-7, with TRBD1 identical over 8 bases. Unmatched junction bases numbered 8, after V lost 0 bases and J lost 4 bases. The CDR3 contains 16 residues. The germline V gene encodes CDR1 MNHEY and CDR2 SVGAGI. This chain's CDR3 is CASSYSRDRPVYEQYF. The CDR3 region has the DNA TGTGCCAGCAGTTACTCCCGGGACAGGCCAGTATACGAGCAGTACTTC.

V and J are TRBV13 and TRBJ2-3; D is possibly TRBD2 (6 bases). With 10 bases removed from V and 4 bases from J, the gap between germline ends came to 21 bases. The CDR3 is made up of 15 amino acids. Per germline, CDR1 PRHDT and CDR2 FYEKMQ (reference sequence). In nucleotides, the CDR3 is TGTGCCACCAATGGGGAGGACCGTCGCGCAGATACGCAGTATTTT. It yields the protein CATNGEDRRADTQYF.

This clonotype was observed many times. This chain links TRBV29-1 with TRBJ2-5; TRBD2 matches at 10 bases. V was clipped by 6 bases and J by 3 bases; unmatched bases: 7. The CDR3 runs 14 residues. Germline values: CDR1 SQVTM, CDR2 ANQGSEA. CDR3 residues: CSVEGLAKEETQYF. In DNA, the CDR3 is TGCAGCGTGGAGGGACTAGCGAAAGAAGAGACCCAGTACTTC.

CDR3 sequence (DNA): TGTGCCAGCAGCCAATTCCAGGGGGCGGGTGGCTACACCTTC. It specifies CASSQFQGAGGYTF. The J gene is TRBJ1-2, the V gene TRBV16; 8 bases align to TRBD1. J was trimmed by 7 bases and V by 1 base; bases with no gene match: 5. The CDR3 runs to 14 residues. Per germline, CDR1 KGHSY and CDR2 FQNENV.

This clonotype was detected only once. This chain connects TRBV6-5 to TRBJ2-5; no clear D. The length of the CDR3 is 15 residues. The V and J ends lost 6 bases and 9 bases respectively, with 23 bases between them. Germline V CDR1 and CDR2: MNHEY, SVGAGI. The CDR3 here is CASSTGFSYSEPQYF. DNA of the CDR3: TGTGCCAGCAGCACTGGGTTTAGTTATTCGGAGCCCCAGTACTTC.